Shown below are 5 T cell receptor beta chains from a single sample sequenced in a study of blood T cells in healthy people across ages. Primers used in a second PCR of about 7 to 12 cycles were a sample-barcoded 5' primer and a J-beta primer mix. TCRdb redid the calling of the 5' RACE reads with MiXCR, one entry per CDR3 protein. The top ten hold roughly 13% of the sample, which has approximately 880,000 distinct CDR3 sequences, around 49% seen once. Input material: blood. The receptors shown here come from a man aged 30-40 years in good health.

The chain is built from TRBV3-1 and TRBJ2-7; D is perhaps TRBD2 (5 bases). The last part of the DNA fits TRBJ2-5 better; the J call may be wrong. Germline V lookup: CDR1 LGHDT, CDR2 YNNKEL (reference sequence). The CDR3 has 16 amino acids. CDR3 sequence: CASSQELGRRQETQYF. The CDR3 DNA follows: TGTGCCAGCAGCCAAGAACTAGGTCGGCGTCAAGAGACCCAGTACTTC.

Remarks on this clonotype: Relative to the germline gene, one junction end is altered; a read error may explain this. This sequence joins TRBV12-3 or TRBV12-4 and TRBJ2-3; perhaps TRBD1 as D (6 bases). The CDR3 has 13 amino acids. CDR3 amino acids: CASSSGVWDTQYF. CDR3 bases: TGTGCCAGTAGTTCAGGGGTTTGGGATACGCAGTATTTT.

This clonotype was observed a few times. In DNA form, the CDR3 reads TGTGCCATCAGTGATAGAACAGGGGGAGGCACTGAAGCTTTCTTT. This gives the protein CAISDRTGGGTEAFF. The rearrangement uses TRBV10-3 and TRBJ1-1; 8 bases are a match to TRBD1. The V and J ends lost 3 bases and 4 bases, in that order; junction bases with no gene match: 7. Germline CDR1 ENHRY, CDR2 SYGVKD. The CDR3 sequence is 15 residues long.

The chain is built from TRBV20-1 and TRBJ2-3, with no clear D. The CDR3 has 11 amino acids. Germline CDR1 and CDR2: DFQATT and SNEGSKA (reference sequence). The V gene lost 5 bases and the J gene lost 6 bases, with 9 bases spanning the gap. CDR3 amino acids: CSADFLDTQYF. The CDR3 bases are TGCAGTGCTGATTTTCTTGATACGCAGTATTTT.

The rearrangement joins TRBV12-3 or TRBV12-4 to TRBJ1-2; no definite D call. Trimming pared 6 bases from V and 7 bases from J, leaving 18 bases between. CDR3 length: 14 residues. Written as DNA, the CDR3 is TGTGCCAGCAGCCAAGGCGTAGGGTTCAGTGGCTACACCTTC. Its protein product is CASSQGVGFSGYTF.